What follows describes a single TCR beta chain. Its specificity is unknown. Assay used: immunoSEQ multiplex PCR; TCRdb lists only in-frame clones, some missing. The table lists tens of thousands of clones, around 80% of them singletons. This specimen comes from a study of T cell responses to AZD1222 COVID-19 vaccine. This CDR3 region has 15 residues. The ends were cut back, 7 bases at V and 6 bases at J, with 20 bases in the middle. Germline-derived CDR1 and CDR2 are SGDLS and YYNGEE. Study-level results: Spike regions recognized by vaccine-associated CD4 TCRs spanned the protein, led by 160-218 and 743-854. Donors were chiefly white British, with a greater number of females, and clonal diversity was perhaps underestimated. An increase in Spike-specific TCR breadth and depth was observed after two AZD1222 doses.

The receptor comes from an adult in good health. The chain links TRBV9 to TRBJ2-1; D remains ambiguous. This sample comprised peripheral blood, obtained on day 0 of AZD1222 vaccination. The CDR3 here is CASRPGELSINEQFF. The CDR3 nucleotides read TGTGCCAGCCGCCCAGGAGAGTTGTCAATCAATGAGCAGTTCTTC.